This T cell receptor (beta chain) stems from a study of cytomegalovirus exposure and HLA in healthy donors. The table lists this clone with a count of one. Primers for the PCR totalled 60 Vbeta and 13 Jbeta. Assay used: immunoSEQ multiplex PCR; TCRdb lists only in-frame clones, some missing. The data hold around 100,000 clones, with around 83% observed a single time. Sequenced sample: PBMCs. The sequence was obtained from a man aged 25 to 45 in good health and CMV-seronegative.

CDR3 DNA: TGTGCCGCTGGGACAGGGTATAGCAATCAGCCCCAGCATTTT. Translated, it gives CAAGTGYSNQPQHF. The V gene is TRBV10-3, the J gene TRBJ1-5, with 9 bases identical to TRBD1. Germline V gene sequence: CDR1 ENHRY, CDR2 SYGVKD. The V segment lost 11 bases and the J segment 0 bases; nucleotides outside the gene matches: 5. The CDR3 is 14 amino acids.